This entry lists 31 T cell receptor beta chains sequenced from one sample in a study of breast tumors, draining lymph nodes, adjacent tissues. TCRdb redid the calling of the multiplex PCR reads with MiXCR, one entry per CDR3 protein. The data hold some 250,000 distinct CDR3 sequences, with about 34% observed a single time. Breast cancer patients provided tissue from their axillary draining lymph nodes. The specimen was axillary lymph node tissue. These receptors were collected from a female donor with breast cancer. Some clones in this sample may be carry-over from other donors' samples.

This clonotype has ten or more counts. The rearrangement uses TRBV7-2 and TRBJ2-1, with D perhaps matching TRBD1 or TRBD2 (6 bases each). This CDR3 is 13 amino acids long. Germline CDR1 SGHTA, CDR2 FQGNSA. Trimming pared 5 bases from V and 7 bases from J, leaving 12 bases between. The CDR3 bases are TGTGCCAGCAGCACCCGGGGGCGAAATGAGCAGTTCTTC. Encoded protein: CASSTRGRNEQFF.

Ten or more counts support this clonotype. The chain employs TRBV2 and TRBJ2-6; TRBD2 matches at 9 bases. Germline V CDR1 and CDR2: SNHLY, FYNNEI. V lost 4 bases, J lost 2 bases, and 12 bases stayed unmatched. CDR3 size: 19 residues. The CDR3, as DNA: TGTGCCAGCAGTGTCAAGGCGGGAGGGCAGTCGACTGGGGCCAACGTCCTGACTTTC. Its translation is CASSVKAGGQSTGANVLTF.

This clonotype was counted ten times or more. The rearrangement joins TRBV2 to TRBJ2-5; D possibly corresponds to TRBD2 (6 bases). V shed 5 bases and J shed 5 bases, with 15 bases lying between them. In germline, CDR1 is SNHLY, CDR2 FYNNEI. This CDR3 is 14 amino acids long. This CDR3 reads CASSSLLAMETQYF. The CDR3 DNA reads as TGTGCCAGCAGTTCACTACTAGCAATGGAGACCCAGTACTTC.

This clonotype was observed at least ten times. The J gene is TRBJ2-3, the V gene TRBV5-1; D gene uncertain. CDR1 and CDR2 (germline): SGHRS, YFSETQ. This CDR3 has 13 amino acids. Trimming cost V 5 bases and J 1 base, with 8 bases left between them. CDR3 bases: TGCGCCAGCAGTCTAAAAGGCACAGATACGCAGTATTTT. Residues: CASSLKGTDTQYF.

With regard to this clonotype: Compared with germline, one end of the junction differs, possibly owing to a read error. V and J are TRBV6-5 and TRBJ2-1; 8 nucleotides agree with TRBD2. The CDR3 contains 15 residues. Germline-derived CDR1 and CDR2 are MNHEY and SVGAGI. The CDR3 DNA sequence: TGTGCCAGCAGCGAGCGGGGGCCCTCCTACAGTGAGCAGTTCTTC. Its translation: CASSERGPSYSEQFF.

In its sample, this clonotype was seen many times. The CDR3 DNA sequence: TGCGCCAGCAGCTTGGGTGGGGACAGGGTTCGGAACGAGCAGTACTTC. Amino acid sequence: CASSLGGDRVRNEQYF. The rearrangement joins TRBV5-1 to TRBJ2-7; TRBD1 matches 9 bases. The V gene's germline CDR1 is SGHRS and CDR2 YFSETQ. Germline trimming cut 0 bases from V and 5 bases from J; bases unmatched to any gene: 9. The CDR3 spans 16 residues.

The rearrangement uses TRBV19 and TRBJ1-2; D remains ambiguous. The CDR3 has 16 amino acids. The germline V and J ends were trimmed by 9 bases and 6 bases, with 26 bases remaining between them. The germline CDR1 and CDR2 sequences are LNHDA and SQIVND (reference sequence). The CDR3 region is CASSFDRTSGMDGYTF. The DNA for the CDR3 is TGTGCCAGCAGCTTCGATCGGACTAGCGGGATGGATGGCTACACCTTC.

This clonotype appeared a few times. This chain links TRBV5-4 with TRBJ2-7; 13 bases align to TRBD2. In germline, CDR1 is SGHNT, CDR2 YYREEE (reference sequence). Unmatched junction bases numbered 8, after V lost 0 bases and J lost 5 bases. This CDR3 spans 17 amino acids. CDR3 sequence (DNA): TGTGCCAGCAGCTTGGATATGACTAGCGGGAGGAGGGACGAGCAGTACTTC. Amino acid sequence: CASSLDMTSGRRDEQYF.

This clonotype was recorded at least ten times. The rearrangement joins TRBV19 to TRBJ2-5, with D possibly matching TRBD1 (5 bases). V lost 3 bases to trimming and J lost 5 bases, with 10 bases between them. This CDR3 has 13 amino acids. Germline CDR1 reads LNHDA; CDR2 reads SQIVND (reference sequence). The CDR3 DNA reads TGTGCCAGTAGTATTAGGGGAAGGGAGACCCAGTACTTC. This encodes CASSIRGRETQYF.

The table lists this clonotype with a few counts. The J gene is TRBJ1-2, the V gene TRBV7-6; 10 bases match TRBD1. This CDR3 contains 14 residues. Trimming removed 4 bases from V and 8 bases from J; junction bases left unmatched: 7. Germline values: CDR1 SGHVS, CDR2 FNYEAQ. Here the CDR3 reads CASSWGQGMGGYTF. CDR3 nucleotide sequence: TGTGCCAGCAGCTGGGGACAGGGGATGGGGGGCTACACCTTC.

The chain carries TRBV29-1 and TRBJ2-7; 8 nucleotides align to TRBD2. The ends lost 3 bases at V and 5 bases at J; junction bases unmatched: 9. The CDR3 is made up of 14 amino acids. CDR1 and CDR2 from the germline V gene are SQVTM and ANQGSEA. CDR3: CSVDVAGTSNEQYF. CDR3 in DNA: TGCAGCGTTGATGTCGCCGGGACTAGTAACGAGCAGTACTTC.

This clonotype appeared many times. The V call is TRBV24-1, the J call TRBJ2-4, with D maybe TRBD2 (6 bases). CDR3 length: 14 residues. CDR1 and CDR2 (germline): KGHDR, SFDVKD. Trimming cost V 4 bases and J 6 bases, with 12 bases left between them. Written as DNA, the CDR3 is TGTGCCACCAGTGACTCCTTAGCGGCAAACATTCAGTACTTC. Translation gives CATSDSLAANIQYF.

This clonotype has ten or more counts. The chain recombines TRBV11-3 with TRBJ2-5; D is unclear. This CDR3 contains 15 residues. Trimming cost V 4 bases and J 2 bases, with 14 bases left between them. The germline V gene encodes CDR1 SGHNT and CDR2 YENEEA. CDR3 bases: TGTGCCAGCAGCTCGAGATGGATGACGCAAGAGACCCAGTACTTC. The encoded protein is CASSSRWMTQETQYF.

This clonotype was detected ten times or more. The V gene is TRBV2, the J gene TRBJ2-6; 8 bases are shared with TRBD1. Germline-derived CDR1 and CDR2 are SNHLY and FYNNEI. This CDR3 has 16 amino acids. V dropped 6 bases and J dropped 5; count of bases not matched to a gene: 9. The CDR3 bases are TGTGCCAGCAGGGAAACAGGGGGTCCTAGGGCCAACGTCCTGACTTTC. Encoded protein: CASRETGGPRANVLTF.

This clonotype was recorded many times. The chain joins TRBV5-1 to TRBJ2-5; 11 bases fit TRBD2. Unmatched junction bases numbered 9, after V lost 4 bases and J lost 1 base. Germline loops: CDR1 SGHRS, CDR2 YFSETQ. The CDR3 consists of 17 residues. Here the CDR3 DNA reads TGCGCCAGCAGCCCGGGACTAGCGGATCCACGCCAAGAGACCCAGTACTTC. Translated: CASSPGLADPRQETQYF. The entire variable domain, with the rest obtained from reference TRBV5-1 and TRBJ2-5, is as follows: KAGVTQTPRYLIKTRGQQVTLSCSPISGHRSVSWYQQTPGQGLQFLFEYFSETQRNKGNFPGRFSGRQFSNSRSEMNVSTLELGDSALYLCASSPGLADPRQETQYFGPGTRLLVL.

A word on this clonotype: One junction end disagrees with the germline gene, perhaps due to a read error. The chain has TRBV7-2 and TRBJ2-5; 7 nucleotides align to TRBD2. This CDR3 has 15 residues. Germline CDR1 SGHTA, CDR2 FQGNSA. CDR3 amino acids: CASSLLAGVMDTQSF. As DNA, the CDR3 is TGTGCCAGCAGCTTATTGGCGGGAGTGATGGATACGCAGTCCTTC.

This clonotype was observed a few times. One end of the junction fails to match germline, which may point to a read error. The rearrangement uses TRBV6-4 and TRBJ2-1, with 8 nucleotides matching TRBD1. The CDR3 is made up of 16 amino acids. Germline assignment: CDR1 MRHNA and CDR2 SNTAGT. CDR3 protein: CASSHLTGARHNEQFF. DNA of the CDR3: TGTGCCAGCAGTCACCTGACAGGGGCCAGACACAATGAGCAGTTTTTC.

The J gene is TRBJ1-5, the V gene TRBV30; 12 bases fit TRBD1. From germline, CDR1 is GTSNPN and CDR2 SVGIG (reference sequence). CDR3 length equals 14 residues. Unmatched junction bases numbered 3, after V lost 3 bases and J lost 6 bases. CDR3: CAWRGTGGGQPQHF. CDR3 DNA sequence: TGTGCCTGGAGAGGGACAGGGGGCGGTCAGCCCCAGCATTTT.

This clonotype was detected ten times or more. The V and J genes are TRBV5-1 and TRBJ2-2; 11 bases fit TRBD2. Germline V CDR1 and CDR2: SGHRS, YFSETQ. The CDR3 spans 18 residues. V dropped 4 bases and J dropped 0; count of bases not matched to a gene: 8. CDR3 in DNA: TGCGCCAGCAGCGACCTCGCTAGCGGGGGGTCGAACACCGGGGAGCTGTTTTTT. It codes for CASSDLASGGSNTGELFF.

This clonotype was seen ten or more times. J is TRBJ2-7 and V is TRBV4-2; no firm D call. CDR1 LGHNA and CDR2 YNFKEQ come from the germline V gene. Trimming shortened V by 4 bases and J by 5 bases, and 18 bases separated the two germline ends. This CDR3 contains 15 residues. The CDR3, as DNA: TGTGCCAGCAGCCTTCGAGACCCGGATTTCGACGAGCAGTACTTC. Translation gives CASSLRDPDFDEQYF.

This clonotype was recorded at least ten times. The chain couples TRBV7-9 to TRBJ1-5, with D possibly matching TRBD1 (5 bases). Germline CDR1 SEHNR, CDR2 FQNEAQ (reference sequence). This CDR3 contains 15 residues. Trimming took off 1 base at V and 3 bases at J, with 10 bases between the two ends. The CDR3 DNA reads as TGTGCCAGCAGCTTAGGGGACTCGAACAATCAGCCCCAGCATTTT. Protein: CASSLGDSNNQPQHF. Filled out from reference TRBV7-9 and TRBJ1-5, the complete variable domain reads DTGVSQNPRHKITKRGQNVTFRCDPISEHNRLYWYRQTLGQGPEFLTYFQNEAQLEKSRLLSDRFSAERPKGSFSTLEIQRTEQGDSAMYLCASSLGDSNNQPQHFGDGTRLSIL.

The chain carries TRBV5-4 and TRBJ2-7; no reliable D call. V gave up 4 bases and J gave up 5 bases, with 19 bases separating them. The length of the CDR3 is 15 residues. In germline, CDR1 is SGHNT, CDR2 YYREEE (reference sequence). The CDR3 protein is CASSQDKNPIDEQYF. Here the CDR3 DNA reads TGTGCCAGCAGCCAAGATAAAAACCCAATTGACGAGCAGTACTTC.

In regard to this clonotype: A much bigger clone sits one base away, suggesting this may be a read error. V usage is TRBV5-1 and J usage is TRBJ2-1; 11 bases are shared with TRBD1. Per germline, CDR1 SGHRS and CDR2 YFSETQ. CDR3 length: 12 residues. This chain's CDR3 is CASSWDRGEHFF. Written as DNA, the CDR3 is TGCGCCAGCAGCTGGGACAGGGGGGAGCACTTCTTC.

This clonotype was counted many times. J is TRBJ2-7 and V is TRBV2, with 9 bases aligning to TRBD1. The germline V gene encodes CDR1 SNHLY and CDR2 FYNNEI. The trim removed 6 bases at V and 0 bases at J, leaving 6 bases unmatched. The CDR3 has 15 residues. The CDR3 is CASRGQGMTSYEQYF. CDR3 DNA sequence: TGTGCCAGCAGAGGACAGGGGATGACCTCCTACGAGCAGTACTTC.

This clonotype was counted many times. This rearrangement joins TRBV28 to TRBJ1-4, with 9 bases lining up with TRBD1. This CDR3 contains 16 residues. CDR1 is MDHEN and CDR2 is SYDVKM in the germline V gene. J gave up 10 bases and V 2 bases, and 11 bases lay outside the gene matches. Here the CDR3 DNA reads TGTGCCAGCAGTTTAGCGGGAGACAGGGGGGGAGGAAAACTGTTTTTT. Protein: CASSLAGDRGGGKLFF.

As DNA, the CDR3 is TGTGCCAGCAGGGAGGGAAACACCATATATTTT. Amino acid sequence: CASREGNTIYF. This chain links TRBV6-6 with TRBJ1-3; unclear D gene. CDR3 length: 11 residues. CDR1 is MNHNY, CDR2 SVGAGI, per germline (reference sequence). The V gene lost 6 bases and the J gene lost 4 bases, with 4 bases spanning the gap.

In its sample, this clonotype was seen many times. The germline gene is not matched at one end of the junction; a read error may be the cause. The genes are TRBV7-8 and TRBJ1-2; 8 positions match TRBD1. The CDR3 contains 13 residues. Germline V lookup: CDR1 SGHVS, CDR2 FQNEAQ. The CDR3 loop is CASSLAPTGDKGF. CDR3 sequence (DNA): TGTGCCAGCAGCTTAGCCCCGACAGGGGATAAAGGCTTC.

The sample holds a few counts of this clonotype. The J gene is TRBJ2-2, the V gene TRBV20-1; D is perhaps TRBD1 or TRBD2 (5 bases each). Germline CDR1 DFQATT, CDR2 SNEGSKA (reference sequence). Trimming cost V 3 bases and J 4 bases, with 18 bases left between them. The CDR3 is 16 amino acids. The CDR3 is CSARPLQRDATGELFF. In DNA form, the CDR3 reads TGCAGTGCTAGGCCCCTTCAGAGGGACGCCACCGGGGAGCTGTTTTTT.

V gene TRBV20-1 combines with J gene TRBJ2-5; D may be TRBD1 (6 bases). CDR3 length: 16 residues. V lost 8 bases and J lost 9, with 31 bases in between. CDR1 and CDR2 (germline): DFQATT, SNEGSKA (reference sequence). The CDR3 nucleotides are TGCAGTTTAGCCGCTGTTCCAGGGGCCCCGTCAAGGGCCCAGTACTTC. Its protein product is CSLAAVPGAPSRAQYF.

V gene TRBV27 combines with J gene TRBJ2-7, with 13 bases identical to TRBD2. V lost 5 bases to trimming and J lost 5 bases; unmatched junction nucleotides: 3. Germline CDR1 and CDR2: MNHEY and SMNVEV (reference sequence). The CDR3 has 14 residues. CDR3 nucleotides: TGTGCCAGCAGTAGACTAGCGGGAGGCCACGAGCAGTACTTC. Its protein is CASSRLAGGHEQYF.

This clonotype was picked up a small number of times. The genes are TRBV6-5 and TRBJ2-5; either TRBD1 or TRBD2 may supply D (5 bases each). V dropped 6 bases and J dropped 2 bases, with 19 bases sitting between them. The CDR3 extends over 16 amino acids. The germline gives CDR1 MNHEY, CDR2 SVGAGI. CDR3 amino acids: CASRPWGNGAQETQYF. As DNA, the CDR3 is TGTGCCAGCAGACCTTGGGGGAACGGGGCGCAAGAGACCCAGTACTTC.